This TCR beta chain was recovered during a study of spatial heterogeneity in lung cancer. A few counts support this clonotype. Stated time point: sample taken at primary tumor resection. The sequenced material consisted of unsorted whole RNA from tumor, nontumor lung or frozen PBMC. Each CDR3 protein is one row after TCRdb ran MiXCR on the 5' RACE reads. The data contain some 64,000 distinct CDR3 sequences, 8.4% of them seen just once; the ten biggest clones take up about 15%. The length of the CDR3 is 11 residues. V was trimmed by 4 bases and J by 6 bases, leaving 6 bases between them. Germline loops: CDR1 ENHRY, CDR2 SYGVKD.

This sequence joins TRBV10-3 and TRBJ1-2; TRBD1 is a possible D gene (5 bases). The material was PBMCs, obtained at surgery. The TCR sequence derives from a female donor with early-stage non-small cell lung cancer. CDR3 nucleotide sequence: TGTGCCATCAGTGTCAGGGATGGCTACACCTTC. Amino acid sequence: CAISVRDGYTF.